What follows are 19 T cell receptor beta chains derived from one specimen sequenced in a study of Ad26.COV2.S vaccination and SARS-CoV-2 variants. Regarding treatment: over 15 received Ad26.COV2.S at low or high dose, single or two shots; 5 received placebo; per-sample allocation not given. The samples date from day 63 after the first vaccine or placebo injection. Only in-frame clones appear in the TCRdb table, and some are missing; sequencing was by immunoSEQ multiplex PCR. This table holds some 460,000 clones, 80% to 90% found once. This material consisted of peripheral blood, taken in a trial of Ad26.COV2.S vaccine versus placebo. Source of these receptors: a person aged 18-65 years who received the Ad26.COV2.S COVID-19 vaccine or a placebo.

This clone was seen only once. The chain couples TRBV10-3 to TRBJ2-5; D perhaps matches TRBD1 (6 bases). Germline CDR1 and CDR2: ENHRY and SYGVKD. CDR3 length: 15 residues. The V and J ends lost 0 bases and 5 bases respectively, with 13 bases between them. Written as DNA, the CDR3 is TGTGCCATCAGTGAGTCGGTATCAGGGGTTGAGACCCAGTACTTC. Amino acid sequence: CAISESVSGVETQYF.

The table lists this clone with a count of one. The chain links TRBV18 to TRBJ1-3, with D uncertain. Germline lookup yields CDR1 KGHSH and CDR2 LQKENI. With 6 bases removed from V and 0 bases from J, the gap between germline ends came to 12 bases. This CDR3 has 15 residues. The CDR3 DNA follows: TGTGCCAGCTCTGTATCAGAGGTCTCTGGAAACACCATATATTTT. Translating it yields CASSVSEVSGNTIYF.

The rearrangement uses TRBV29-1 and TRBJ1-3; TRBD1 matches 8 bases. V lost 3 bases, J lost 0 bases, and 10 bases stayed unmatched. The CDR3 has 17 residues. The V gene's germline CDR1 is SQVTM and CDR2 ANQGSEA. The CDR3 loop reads CSVESGGPISSGNTIYF. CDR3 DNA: TGCAGCGTTGAGTCAGGGGGCCCAATTTCCTCTGGAAACACCATATATTTT.

The DNA for the CDR3 is TGTGCCAGTAAGGAAGGTTGGGGGACCTACGAGCAGTACTTC. As protein: CASKEGWGTYEQYF. The rearrangement links TRBV19 to TRBJ2-7; D is tentatively TRBD1 or TRBD2 (5 bases each). Trimming left V 7 bases short and J 2 bases short, with 15 bases between. The CDR3 totals 14 residues. From germline, CDR1 is LNHDA and CDR2 SQIVND (reference sequence).

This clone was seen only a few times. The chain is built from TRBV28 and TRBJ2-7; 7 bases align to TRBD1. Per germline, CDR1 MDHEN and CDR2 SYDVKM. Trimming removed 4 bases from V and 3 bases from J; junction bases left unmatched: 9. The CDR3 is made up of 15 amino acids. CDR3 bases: TGTGCCAGCAGTTCTCCGGGACAGAGACACTACGAGCAGTACTTC. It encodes CASSSPGQRHYEQYF.

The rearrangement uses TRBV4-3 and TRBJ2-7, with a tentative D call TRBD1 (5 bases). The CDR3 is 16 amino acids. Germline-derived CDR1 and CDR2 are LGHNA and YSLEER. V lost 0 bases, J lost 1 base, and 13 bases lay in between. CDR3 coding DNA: TGCGCCAGCAGCCAAGATCCAACCACAGGATCCTACGAGCAGTACTTC. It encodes CASSQDPTTGSYEQYF.

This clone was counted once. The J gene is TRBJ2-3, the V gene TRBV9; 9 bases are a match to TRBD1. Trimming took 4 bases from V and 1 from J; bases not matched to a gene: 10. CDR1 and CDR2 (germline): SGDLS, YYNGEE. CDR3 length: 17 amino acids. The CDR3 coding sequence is TGTGCCAGCAGCCCAACCGGGACAGGGTATCGCACAGATACGCAGTATTTT. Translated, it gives CASSPTGTGYRTDTQYF. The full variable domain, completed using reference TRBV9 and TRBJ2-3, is DSGVTQTPKHLITATGQRVTLRCSPRSGDLSVYWYQQSLDQGLQFLIQYYNGEERAKGNILERFSAQQFPDLHSELNLSSLELGDSALYFCASSPTGTGYRTDTQYFGPGTRLTVL.

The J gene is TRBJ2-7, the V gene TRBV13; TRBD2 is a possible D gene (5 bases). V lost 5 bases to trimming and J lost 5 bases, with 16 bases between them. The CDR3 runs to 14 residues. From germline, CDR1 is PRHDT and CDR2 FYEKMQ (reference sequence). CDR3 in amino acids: CASSPEGKRDEQYF. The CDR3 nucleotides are TGTGCCAGCAGCCCAGAGGGTAAAAGGGACGAGCAGTACTTC.

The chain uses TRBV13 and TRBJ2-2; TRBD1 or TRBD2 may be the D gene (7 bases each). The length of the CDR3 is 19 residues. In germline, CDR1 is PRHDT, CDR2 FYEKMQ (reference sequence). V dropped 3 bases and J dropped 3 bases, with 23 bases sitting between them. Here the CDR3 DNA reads TGTGCCAGCAGCTTCACCCCCCGGGGAGGGGGCGAGTACACCGGGGAGCTGTTTTTT. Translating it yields CASSFTPRGGGEYTGELFF.

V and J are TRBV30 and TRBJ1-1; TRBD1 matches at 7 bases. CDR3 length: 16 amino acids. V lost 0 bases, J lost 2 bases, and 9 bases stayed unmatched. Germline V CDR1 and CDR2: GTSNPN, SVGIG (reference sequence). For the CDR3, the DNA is TGTGCCTGGAGTGTACGGACACAGGGGACTAACACTGAAGCTTTCTTT. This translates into CAWSVRTQGTNTEAFF. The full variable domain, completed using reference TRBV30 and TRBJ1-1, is SQTIHQWPATLVQPVGSPLSLECTVEGTSNPNLYWYRQAAGRGLQLLFYSVGIGQISSEVPQNLSASRPQDRQFILSSKKLLLSDSGFYLCAWSVRTQGTNTEAFFGQGTRLTVV.

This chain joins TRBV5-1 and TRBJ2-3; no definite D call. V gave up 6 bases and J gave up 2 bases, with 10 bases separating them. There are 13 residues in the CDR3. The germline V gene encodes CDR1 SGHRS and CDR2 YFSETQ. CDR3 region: CASTEPFTDTQYF. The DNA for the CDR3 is TGCGCCAGCACCGAGCCCTTCACAGATACGCAGTATTTT.

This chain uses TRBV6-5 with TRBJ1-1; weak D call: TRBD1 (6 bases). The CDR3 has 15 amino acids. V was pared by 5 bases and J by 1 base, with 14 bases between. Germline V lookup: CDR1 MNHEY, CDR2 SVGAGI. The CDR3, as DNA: TGTGCCAGCAGTAGAACAGCAGGGGCGAACACTGAAGCTTTCTTT. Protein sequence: CASSRTAGANTEAFF.

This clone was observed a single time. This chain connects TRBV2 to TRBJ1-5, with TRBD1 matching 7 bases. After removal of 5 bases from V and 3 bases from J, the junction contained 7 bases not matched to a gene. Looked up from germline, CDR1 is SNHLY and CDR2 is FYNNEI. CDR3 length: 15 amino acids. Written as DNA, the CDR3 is TGTGCCAGCAGTCGCCGGGACAGTATCAATCAGCCCCAGCATTTT. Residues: CASSRRDSINQPQHF.

CDR3 in amino acids: CASSSGLAGVEDTQYF. The CDR3 DNA is TGCGCCAGCAGCTCCGGACTAGCGGGAGTTGAAGATACGCAGTATTTT. J is TRBJ2-3 and V is TRBV5-1, with 13 bases matching TRBD2. This CDR3 spans 16 amino acids. The V gene's germline CDR1 is SGHRS and CDR2 YFSETQ. V was pared by 3 bases and J by 5 bases, with 6 bases of the junction left unmatched.

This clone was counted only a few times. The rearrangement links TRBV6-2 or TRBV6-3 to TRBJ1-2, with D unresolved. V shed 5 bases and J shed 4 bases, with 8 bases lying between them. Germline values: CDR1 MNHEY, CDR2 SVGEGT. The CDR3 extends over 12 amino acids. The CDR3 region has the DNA TGTGCCAGCAGTCAGTCCCTCTATGGCTACACCTTC. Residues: CASSQSLYGYTF.

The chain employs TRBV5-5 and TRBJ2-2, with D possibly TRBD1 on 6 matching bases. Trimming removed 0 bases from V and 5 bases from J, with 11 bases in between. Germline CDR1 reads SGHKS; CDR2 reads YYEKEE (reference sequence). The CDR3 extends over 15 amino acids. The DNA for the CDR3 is TGTGCCAGCAGCTTGGTCCAGGGGCCAACCGGGGAGCTGTTTTTT. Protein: CASSLVQGPTGELFF.

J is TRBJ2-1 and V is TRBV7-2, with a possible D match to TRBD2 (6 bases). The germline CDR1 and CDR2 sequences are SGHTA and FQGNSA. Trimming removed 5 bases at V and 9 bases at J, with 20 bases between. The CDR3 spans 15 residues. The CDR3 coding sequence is TGTGCCAGCAGCCCTCCGGGACTTAACCAGGGTGAGCAGTTCTTC. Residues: CASSPPGLNQGEQFF.

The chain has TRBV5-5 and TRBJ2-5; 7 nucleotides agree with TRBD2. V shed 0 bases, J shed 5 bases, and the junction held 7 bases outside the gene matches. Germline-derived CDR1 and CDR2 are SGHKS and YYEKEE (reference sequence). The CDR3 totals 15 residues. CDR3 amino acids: CASSLAGGGRETQYF. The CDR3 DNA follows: TGTGCCAGCAGCTTGGCCGGCGGGGGACGGGAGACCCAGTACTTC.

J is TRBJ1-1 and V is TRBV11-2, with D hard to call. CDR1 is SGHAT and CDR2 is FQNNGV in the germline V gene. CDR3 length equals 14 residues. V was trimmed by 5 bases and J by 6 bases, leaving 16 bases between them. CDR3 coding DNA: TGTGCCAGCAGCAGTGGATGGGGTTGGTCTGAAGCTTTCTTT. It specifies CASSSGWGWSEAFF.